What follows describes a single T cell receptor beta chain. The target antigen is unknown. Caucasian, healthy and from Russia, the donors were aged between about 6 and 100. Combining a sample-barcoded 5' primer with a J-beta primer mix, a second PCR ran for about 6 to 12 cycles. From the 5' RACE reads, TCRdb called clonotypes with MiXCR, one entry per CDR3 protein. Among approximately 1.5 million distinct CDR3 sequences listed, roughly 43% were seen once. The entry originates in a study of blood T cells in healthy people across ages. Study-wide findings and caveats: As age increased, TCR beta diversity per million T cells fell in a roughly linear fashion. The percentage of naive T cells correlated strongly with TCR beta diversity. Higher diversity and more naive CD4+ cells were features of long-lived donors, compared to aged donors.

Germline CDR1 KGHDR, CDR2 SFDVKD. The CDR3 contains 15 residues. Deletions cut 3 bases from V and 7 bases from J, with 16 bases between. Specimen: blood. The sequence was collected from a woman between 18 and 29 years old in good health. The chain carries TRBV24-1 and TRBJ2-3; D may be TRBD2 (6 bases). The DNA of the CDR3 is TGTGCCACCAGTGATGTCGCTAGGGGAGGACATACGCAGTATTTT. This encodes CATSDVARGGHTQYF.